Listed below are T cell receptor beta chains from one sample, sequenced in a study of monozygotic twins with inflammatory bowel disease. Reprocessing the 5' RACE reads, TCRdb reports a single entry for every CDR3 protein and omits DNA. Here the sample table reports 400,000 or so distinct CDR3 sequences. Input material: blood. The receptors come from a human donor with ulcerative colitis or Crohn's disease, or a healthy co-twin of an affected twin (not recorded which). Each CDR3 is given with its conserved first and last residue.

>TRBJ2-5|TRBV6-5
CASSYSGIQGAGETQYF
>TRBJ2-1|TRBV10-3
CAISDSHNEQFF
>TRBJ2-1|TRBV6-4
CASRDTRDRGLHEQFF
>TRBJ2-1|TRBV4-2
CASSQVLGGPGEQFF
>TRBJ2-5|TRBV5-1
CASSLVGQGETQYF
>TRBJ2-5|TRBV5-1
CASSYGTSGNRYQETQYF
>TRBJ2-5|TRBV30
CAWGQGGTEETQYF
>TRBJ2-3|TRBV5-1
CASTRGSGGLTDTQYF
>TRBJ2-2|TRBV7-9
CASSSLGRDPGELFF
>TRBJ2-5|TRBV12-3/TRBV12-4
CASSLETISGETQYF
>TRBJ1-1|TRBV7-2
CASSLKFAATEAFF
>TRBJ2-2|TRBV30
CAWSVDRDRTGELFF
>TRBJ2-1|TRBV28
CASSSGGGEGEQFF
>TRBJ1-1|TRBV6-5
CASSRTGDEAFF
>TRBJ2-4|TRBV11-2
CASSLVGGQGNIQYF
>TRBJ1-1|TRBV12-3/TRBV12-4
CASSLLSGMSTEAFF
>TRBJ1-2|TRBV5-1
CASRSNNYGYTF
>TRBJ1-2|TRBV27
CASSLVVGAQNGYTF
>TRBJ1-3|TRBV12-3/TRBV12-4
CASSLAVGPGNTIYF
>TRBJ2-3|TRBV12-3/TRBV12-4
CASGRDSFTDTQYF
>TRBJ2-5|TRBV18
CASSPPSKGETQYF
>TRBJ2-1|TRBV5-8
CAGSLVYHNEQFF
>TRBJ1-1|TRBV7-2
CASSLWQVGDTEAFF
>TRBJ2-3|TRBV7-3
CASSPNGLPDTQYF
>TRBJ2-1|TRBV6-1
CASNPHGGGNLREQFF
>TRBJ1-1|TRBV19
CASTYATGMNTEAFF
>TRBJ1-5|TRBV7-2
CASSLLGVGSNQPQHF
>TRBJ1-1|TRBV12-3/TRBV12-4
CASSRTPGRRMNTEAFF
>TRBJ1-1|TRBV10-3
CAISGAGALAEAFF